The clone carrying this T cell receptor beta chain came up a few times. A J-beta primer mix and a sample-barcoded 5' primer were used in a second PCR of about 7 to 12 cycles. Each CDR3 protein is one row after TCRdb ran MiXCR on the 5' RACE reads. The profile shows about 680,000 distinct CDR3 sequences, around 48% of them singletons. This sample was included in a study of blood T cells in healthy people across ages. Isolation recovered at least 6.5 million PBMCs from every sample. The origin of this receptor is a woman aged 55-69 years in good health. The specimen was blood.

The CDR3 nucleotides read TGTGCCAGCAGCGCGGGACTAGCGGGGCCGGATGAGCAGTACTTC. This encodes CASSAGLAGPDEQYF. The rearrangement joins TRBV7-9 to TRBJ2-5; 13 nucleotides align to TRBD2. This CDR3 has 15 residues. Per the germline V gene, CDR1 is SEHNR and CDR2 is FQNEAQ (reference sequence). Trimming removed 5 bases from V and 11 bases from J; junction bases left unmatched: 11.